Presented here are 21 T cell receptor beta chains from one specimen sequenced in a study of blood T cells in healthy people across ages (dated by TCRdb to the mid-2010s). Library preparation was by 5' RACE. The instrument given in TCRdb is Illumina HiSeq 2500. A second PCR of about 7 to 12 cycles was performed with a sample-barcoded 5' primer and a J-beta primer mix. In-frame beta chains were kept once TCRdb had trimmed the public reads at Q25 with fastp and called clones with MiXCR. Rows matching on CDR3 protein sequence are summarized as one entry with the most common DNA and genes. Recorded for this sample are 800,000 or so distinct CDR3 sequences; more than 35% of them occurred a single time. 15% to 20% of the sample rests with the top ten. Sequenced input: blood. The receptors stem from a man older than 75 in good health.

This clonotype has just a few counts. The gene calls are TRBV5-1 and TRBJ1-1; 8 bases map to TRBD1. V lost 5 bases and J lost 9; bases outside the gene matches: 9. This CDR3 has 13 residues. Germline V gene lookup returns CDR1 SGHRS and CDR2 YFSETQ. In DNA form, the CDR3 reads TGCGCCAGCAGTATCTCCCAGGGGGCGAAAGCTTTCTTT. The encoded protein is CASSISQGAKAFF. The full variable domain, with the rest looked up from reference TRBV5-1 and TRBJ1-1, is KAGVTQTPRYLIKTRGQQVTLSCSPISGHRSVSWYQQTPGQGLQFLFEYFSETQRNKGNFPGRFSGRQFSNSRSEMNVSTLELGDSALYLCASSISQGAKAFFGQGTRLTVV.

This clonotype appeared many times. This chain joins TRBV5-1 and TRBJ1-6; D gene uncertain. Germline CDR1 is SGHRS and CDR2 is YFSETQ. The V end lost 4 bases, the J end lost 7 bases, and 21 bases lay between the germline ends. The CDR3 has 17 amino acids. The CDR3 loop reads CASSPSRREVRNSPLHF. CDR3 nucleotides: TGCGCCAGCAGCCCCTCCAGGAGGGAAGTGAGGAATTCACCCCTCCACTTT.

This clonotype was seen more than once but under ten times. The chain recombines TRBV20-1 with TRBJ2-1; TRBD2 matches at 14 bases. CDR1 DFQATT and CDR2 SNEGSKA come from the germline V gene (reference sequence). With V trimmed by 5 bases and J by 0 bases, 15 bases remained unmatched. This CDR3 contains 20 residues. CDR3 in DNA: TGCAGTGCTGACGGGGGACTAGCGGGAGAGGGAGAGAGCTCCTACAATGAGCAGTTCTTC. It codes for CSADGGLAGEGESSYNEQFF.

CDR3 bases: TGTGCCAGCAGCGTAGGAGTGGGACAGGGGAACACTGAAGCTTTCTTT. Amino acid sequence: CASSVGVGQGNTEAFF. This chain joins TRBV9 and TRBJ1-1, with 9 positions matching TRBD1. Germline assignment: CDR1 SGDLS and CDR2 YYNGEE. CDR3 length: 16 amino acids. With 0 bases clipped from V and 1 base from J, the junction kept 4 bases outside the gene matches.

In DNA form, the CDR3 reads TGCGCCAGCAGCTCCTCTCAAAGTAGGCAGTACTTC. It translates to CASSSSQSRQYF. The chain employs TRBV5-1 and TRBJ2-4; D not resolved. The V gene's germline CDR1 is SGHRS and CDR2 YFSETQ. This CDR3 contains 12 residues. Between the trimmed V and J ends, which lost 3 bases and 13 bases, there was a span of 14 bases.

This clonotype was seen just once. V is TRBV13 and J is TRBJ2-4; D unclear. Gene TRBJ2-7 matches the end of the DNA better, so the J call may be wrong. Germline V gives CDR1 PRHDT, CDR2 FYEKMQ (reference sequence). The length of the CDR3 is 14 residues. CDR3 nucleotides: TGTGCCAGCAGCTTGCGCCCAAGCTCCTACGAGCAGTACTTC. Its protein product is CASSLRPSSYEQYF.

In the case of this clonotype: One end of the junction is discordant with germline, which a read error may explain. The V call is TRBV7-9, the J call TRBJ2-4; D not resolved. Looked up from germline, CDR1 is SEHNR and CDR2 is FQNEAQ (reference sequence). The CDR3 is made up of 17 amino acids. CDR3: CASGLAGDFVAKNIQYF. CDR3 sequence (DNA): TGTGCCAGCGGCTTAGCAGGTGACTTTGTAGCCAAAAACATTCAGTACTTC.

CDR3 region: CASTDRGGGGKETQYF. The CDR3 region has the DNA TGTGCCAGTACAGACAGGGGAGGGGGGGGAAAAGAGACCCAGTACTTC. The chain is built from TRBV19 and TRBJ2-5; perhaps TRBD1 as D (8 bases). The V gene's germline CDR1 is LNHDA and CDR2 SQIVND (reference sequence). Trimming took off 7 bases at V and 3 bases at J, with 21 bases between the two ends. This CDR3 is built from 16 residues.

This clonotype was found a few times. V usage is TRBV7-8 and J usage is TRBJ2-7; D might be TRBD2 (5 bases). This CDR3 is built from 13 residues. The germline CDR1 and CDR2 sequences are SGHVS and FQNEAQ. The V and J ends lost 2 bases and 5 bases respectively, with 10 bases between them. Written as DNA, the CDR3 is TGTGCCAGCAGCTTAACCGGGAACCACGAGCAGTACTTC. Amino acid sequence: CASSLTGNHEQYF. The whole variable domain, filled in from reference TRBV7-8 and TRBJ2-7, reads GAGVSQSPRYKVAKRGQDVALRCDPISGHVSLFWYQQALGQGPEFLTYFQNEAQLDKSGLPSDRFFAERPEGSVSTLKIQRTQQEDSAVYLCASSLTGNHEQYFGPGTRLTVT.

This clonotype was seen a few times. The chain employs TRBV29-1 and TRBJ2-1; 11 bases match TRBD2. The V and J ends lost 6 bases and 7 bases, in that order; junction bases with no gene match: 8. CDR1 is SQVTM and CDR2 is ANQGSEA in the germline V gene. This CDR3 has 14 residues. This CDR3 reads CSVVTSGMANEQFF. The CDR3 bases are TGCAGCGTAGTGACTAGCGGGATGGCAAATGAGCAGTTCTTC.

This chain links TRBV20-1 with TRBJ2-1; 7 bases are a match to TRBD2. V lost 2 bases and J lost 3; bases outside the gene matches: 7. Germline-derived CDR1 and CDR2 are DFQATT and SNEGSKA (reference sequence). The CDR3 runs 15 residues. CDR3 sequence (DNA): TGCAGTGCTAGACCCTTGGGGAGGGACTACAATGAGCAGTTCTTC. It specifies CSARPLGRDYNEQFF.

The chain employs TRBV5-1 and TRBJ2-5; TRBD2 aligns across 8 bases. V lost 0 bases, J lost 11 bases, and 15 bases stayed unmatched. Germline V gene data show CDR1 as SGHRS and CDR2 as YFSETQ. CDR3 length: 16 residues. In nucleotides, the CDR3 is TGCGCCAGCAGCTTGGAGATGGGGCAGCGGGAGAGAAAGCAGTACTTC. Translation: CASSLEMGQRERKQYF.

In its sample, this clonotype was seen a few times. V usage is TRBV5-1 and J usage is TRBJ2-7, with TRBD2 matching 7 bases. V was pared by 4 bases and J by 7 bases, with 11 bases of the junction left unmatched. The length of the CDR3 is 14 residues. Looked up from germline, CDR1 is SGHRS and CDR2 is YFSETQ. The CDR3 DNA is TGCGCCAGCAGCCAGACCGGGACTATGGAAGAGCAGTACTTC. Amino acid sequence: CASSQTGTMEEQYF.

The chain joins TRBV6-2 or TRBV6-3 to TRBJ2-1; tentative D call: TRBD1 (5 bases). The CDR3 totals 12 residues. The germline gives CDR1 MNHEY, CDR2 SVGEGT. With 2 bases removed from V and 10 bases from J, the gap between germline ends came to 9 bases. In nucleotides, the CDR3 is TGTGCCAGCAGTTACGGGGCAGCAGAGCAGTTCTTC. Translated, it gives CASSYGAAEQFF.

This sequence joins TRBV6-1 and TRBJ2-3; no firm D call. CDR3 length equals 13 residues. Per the germline V gene, CDR1 is MNHNS and CDR2 is SASEGT. Trimming removed 2 bases at V and 14 bases at J, with 17 bases between. This CDR3 reads CASSELRAIGPYF. The CDR3 DNA reads TGTGCCAGCAGTGAACTGAGAGCAATAGGGCCGTATTTT.

The gene calls are TRBV6-6 and TRBJ2-3; TRBD2 agrees at 8 bases. This CDR3 comprises 16 residues. Germline lookup yields CDR1 MNHNY and CDR2 SVGAGI (reference sequence). The junction had 9 bases not matched to a gene; V was cut back by 2 bases and J by 5 bases. The CDR3: CASSYQAGGPGDTQYF. CDR3 nucleotide sequence: TGTGCCAGCAGTTACCAGGCGGGGGGCCCTGGAGATACGCAGTATTTT.

The V gene is TRBV3-1, the J gene TRBJ2-1, with TRBD1 matching 8 bases. The CDR3 loop spans 14 amino acids. V shed 5 bases, J shed 8 bases, and the junction held 8 bases outside the gene matches. CDR1 and CDR2 from the germline V gene are LGHDT and YNNKEL (reference sequence). CDR3 sequence (DNA): TGTGCCAGCAGCAAAGGACAGGGCCGCGATGAGCAGTTCTTC. It specifies CASSKGQGRDEQFF.

This clonotype was counted ten times or more. This chain links TRBV11-3 with TRBJ2-1; 9 bases are shared with TRBD2. This CDR3 is built from 15 residues. Germline trimming cut 4 bases from V and 2 bases from J; bases unmatched to any gene: 3. Germline V lookup: CDR1 SGHNT, CDR2 YENEEA. The CDR3 DNA reads TGTGCCAGCAGCTCCCGACTAGCGGCCTACAATGAGCAGTTCTTC. This gives the protein CASSSRLAAYNEQFF.

As for this clonotype: A single base separates this from a much larger clone, so it may be a read error. The rearrangement joins TRBV6-1 to TRBJ2-3, with D possibly TRBD2 on 5 matching bases. The CDR3 runs to 11 residues. Germline CDR1 and CDR2: MNHNS and SASEGT. CDR3 nucleotides: TGTACTGTACTCGGCGGGGATACGCAGTATTTT. This translates into CTVLGGDTQYF.

The genes are TRBV5-6 and TRBJ2-2; no definite D call. This CDR3 is 15 amino acids long. V lost 0 bases, J lost 0 bases, and 6 bases lay in between. In germline, CDR1 is SGHDT, CDR2 YYEEEE. CDR3 loop: CASSLGSPNTGELFF. The DNA of the CDR3 is TGTGCCAGCAGCTTGGGGTCGCCGAACACCGGGGAGCTGTTTTTT.

This clonotype was counted ten times or more. V usage is TRBV18 and J usage is TRBJ2-1; 7 positions agree with TRBD2. The germline gives CDR1 KGHSH, CDR2 LQKENI. The CDR3 totals 16 residues. The V segment lost 3 bases and the J segment 2 bases; nucleotides outside the gene matches: 7. As DNA, the CDR3 is TGTGCCAGCTCACCTGTGGGGGGGATGGCCTACAATGAGCAGTTCTTC. Translated, it gives CASSPVGGMAYNEQFF.